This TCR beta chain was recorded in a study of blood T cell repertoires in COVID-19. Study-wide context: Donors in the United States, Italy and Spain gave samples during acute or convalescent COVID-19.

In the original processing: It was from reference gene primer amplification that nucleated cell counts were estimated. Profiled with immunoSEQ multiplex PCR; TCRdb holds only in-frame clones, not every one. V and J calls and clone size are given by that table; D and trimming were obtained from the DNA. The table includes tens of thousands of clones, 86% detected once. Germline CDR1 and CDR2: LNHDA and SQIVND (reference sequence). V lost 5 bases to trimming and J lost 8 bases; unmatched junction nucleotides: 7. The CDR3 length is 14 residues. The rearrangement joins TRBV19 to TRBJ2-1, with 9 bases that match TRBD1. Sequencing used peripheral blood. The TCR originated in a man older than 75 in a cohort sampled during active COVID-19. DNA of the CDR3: TGTGCCAGTAGTGCCAACAGGGGGCCGGATGAGCAGTTCTTC. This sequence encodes CASSANRGPDEQFF.